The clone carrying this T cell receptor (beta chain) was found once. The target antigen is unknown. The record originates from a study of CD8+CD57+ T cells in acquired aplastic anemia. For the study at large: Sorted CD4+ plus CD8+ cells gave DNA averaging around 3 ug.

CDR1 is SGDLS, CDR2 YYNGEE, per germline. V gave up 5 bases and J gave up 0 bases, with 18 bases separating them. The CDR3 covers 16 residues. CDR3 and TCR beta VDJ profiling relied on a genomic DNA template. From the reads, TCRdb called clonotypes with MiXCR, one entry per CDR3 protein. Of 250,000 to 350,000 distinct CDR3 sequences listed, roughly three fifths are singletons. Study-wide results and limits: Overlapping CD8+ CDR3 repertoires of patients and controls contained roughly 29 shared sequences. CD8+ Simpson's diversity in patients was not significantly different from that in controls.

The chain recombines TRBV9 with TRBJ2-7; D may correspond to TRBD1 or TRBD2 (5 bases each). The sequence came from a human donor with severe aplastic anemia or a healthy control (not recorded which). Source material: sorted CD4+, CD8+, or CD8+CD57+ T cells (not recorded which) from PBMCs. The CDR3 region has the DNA TGTGCCAGCAGTGTGGTAGGGACGGGGAGCTCCTACGAGCAGTACTTC. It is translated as CASSVVGTGSSYEQYF.